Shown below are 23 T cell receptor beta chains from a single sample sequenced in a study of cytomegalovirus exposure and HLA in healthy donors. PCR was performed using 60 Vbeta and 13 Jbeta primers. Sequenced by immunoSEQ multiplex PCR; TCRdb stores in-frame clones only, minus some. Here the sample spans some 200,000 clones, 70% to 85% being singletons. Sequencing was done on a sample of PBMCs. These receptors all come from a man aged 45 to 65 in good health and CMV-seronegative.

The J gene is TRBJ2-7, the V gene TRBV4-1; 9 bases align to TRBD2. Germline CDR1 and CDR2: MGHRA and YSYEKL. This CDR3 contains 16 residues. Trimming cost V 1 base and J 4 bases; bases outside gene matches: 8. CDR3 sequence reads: CASSQAGGRAPYEQYF. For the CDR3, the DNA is TGCGCCAGCAGCCAAGCCGGCGGGAGGGCCCCGTACGAGCAGTACTTC.

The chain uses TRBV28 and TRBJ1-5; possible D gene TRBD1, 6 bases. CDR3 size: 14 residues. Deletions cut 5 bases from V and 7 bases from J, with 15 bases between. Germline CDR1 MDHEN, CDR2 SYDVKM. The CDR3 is CASSMTGMRQPQHF. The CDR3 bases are TGTGCCAGCAGTATGACAGGCATGAGACAGCCCCAGCATTTT.

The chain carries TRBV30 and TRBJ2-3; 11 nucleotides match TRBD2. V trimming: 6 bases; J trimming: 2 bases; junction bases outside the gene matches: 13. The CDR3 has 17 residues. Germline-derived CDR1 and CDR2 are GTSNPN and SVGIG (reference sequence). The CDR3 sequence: CACLPTGTSGSTDTQYF. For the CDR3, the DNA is TGTGCCTGCCTTCCAACCGGGACTAGCGGATCCACAGATACGCAGTATTTT.

The CDR3 loop reads CASNYGRPGLAGPSYNEQFF. CDR3 DNA sequence: TGTGCCAGCAACTACGGTAGACCGGGACTAGCGGGGCCCTCCTACAATGAGCAGTTCTTC. The V and J genes are TRBV6-9 and TRBJ2-1, with 13 nucleotides matching TRBD2. The germline gives CDR1 MNHGY, CDR2 SVAAGI. The length of the CDR3 is 20 residues. Losses at the gene ends were 7 bases for V and 0 bases for J; bases not matched to a gene: 15.

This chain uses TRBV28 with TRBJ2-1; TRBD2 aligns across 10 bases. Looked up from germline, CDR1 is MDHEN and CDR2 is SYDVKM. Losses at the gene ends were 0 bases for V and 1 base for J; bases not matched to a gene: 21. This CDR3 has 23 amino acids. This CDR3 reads CASSLWRSLAGEGPDLSYNEQFF. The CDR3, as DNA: TGTGCCAGCAGTTTATGGAGATCGCTAGCGGGAGAAGGGCCGGATCTATCCTACAATGAGCAGTTCTTC. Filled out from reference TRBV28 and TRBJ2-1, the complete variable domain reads DVKVTQSSRYLVKRTGEKVFLECVQDMDHENMFWYRQDPGLGLRLIYFSYDVKMKEKGDIPEGYSVSREKKERFSLILESASTNQTSMYLCASSLWRSLAGEGPDLSYNEQFFGPGTRLTVL.

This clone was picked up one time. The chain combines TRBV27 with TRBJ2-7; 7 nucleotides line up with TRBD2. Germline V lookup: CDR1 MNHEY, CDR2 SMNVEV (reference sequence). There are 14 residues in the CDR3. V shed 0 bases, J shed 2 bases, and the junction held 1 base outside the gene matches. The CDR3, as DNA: TGTGCCAGCAGTTTATCCGGGGGGACCTACGAGCAGTACTTC. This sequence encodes CASSLSGGTYEQYF.

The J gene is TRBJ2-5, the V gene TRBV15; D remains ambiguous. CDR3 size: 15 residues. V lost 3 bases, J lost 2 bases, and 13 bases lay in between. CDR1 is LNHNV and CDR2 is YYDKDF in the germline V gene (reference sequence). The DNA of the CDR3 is TGTGCCACCAGCAGTGGGCCTGGGTTTCAAGAGACCCAGTACTTC. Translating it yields CATSSGPGFQETQYF.

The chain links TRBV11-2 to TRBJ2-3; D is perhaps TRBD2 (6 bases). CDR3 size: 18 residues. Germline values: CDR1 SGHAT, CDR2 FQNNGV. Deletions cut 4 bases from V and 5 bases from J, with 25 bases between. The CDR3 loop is CASSWGLWNPGGQDTQYF. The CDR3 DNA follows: TGTGCCAGCAGCTGGGGACTTTGGAACCCCGGAGGGCAAGATACGCAGTATTTT. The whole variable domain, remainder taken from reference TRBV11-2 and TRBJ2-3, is EAGVAQSPRYKIIEKRQSVAFWCNPISGHATLYWYQQILGQGPKLLIQFQNNGVVDDSQLPKDRFSAERLKGVDSTLKIQPAKLEDSAVYLCASSWGLWNPGGQDTQYFGPGTRLTVL.

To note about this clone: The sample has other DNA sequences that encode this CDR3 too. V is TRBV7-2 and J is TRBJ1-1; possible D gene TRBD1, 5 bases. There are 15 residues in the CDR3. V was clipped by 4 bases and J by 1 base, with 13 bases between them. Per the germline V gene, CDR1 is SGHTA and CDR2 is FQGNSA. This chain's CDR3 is CASSWLGGTNTEAFF. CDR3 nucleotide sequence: TGTGCCAGCAGCTGGTTGGGAGGGACGAACACTGAAGCTTTCTTT. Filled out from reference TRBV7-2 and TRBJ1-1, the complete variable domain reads GAGVSQSPSNKVTEKGKDVELRCDPISGHTALYWYRQSLGQGLEFLIYFQGNSAPDKSGLPSDRFSAERTGGSVSTLTIQRTQQEDSAVYLCASSWLGGTNTEAFFGQGTRLTVV.

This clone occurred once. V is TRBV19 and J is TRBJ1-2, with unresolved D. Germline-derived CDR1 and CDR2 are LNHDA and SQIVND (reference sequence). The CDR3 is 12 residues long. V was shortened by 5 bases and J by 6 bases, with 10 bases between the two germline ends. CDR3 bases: TGTGCCAGTAGTGCTTTTAGCGATGGCTACACCTTC. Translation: CASSAFSDGYTF.

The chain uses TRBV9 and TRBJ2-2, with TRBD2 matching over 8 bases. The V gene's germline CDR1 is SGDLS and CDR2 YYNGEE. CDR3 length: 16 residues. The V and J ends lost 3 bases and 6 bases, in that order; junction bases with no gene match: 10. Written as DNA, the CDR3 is TGTGCCAGCAGCGCCCTTAGCGGGAAATGGCCCGGGGAGCTGTTTTTT. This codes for CASSALSGKWPGELFF.

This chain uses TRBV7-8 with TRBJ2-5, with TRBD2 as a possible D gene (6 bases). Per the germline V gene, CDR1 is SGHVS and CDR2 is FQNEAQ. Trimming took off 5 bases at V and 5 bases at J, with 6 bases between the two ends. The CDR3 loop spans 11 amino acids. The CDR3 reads CASSRGETQYF. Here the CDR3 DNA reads TGTGCCAGCAGCCGGGGGGAGACCCAGTACTTC.

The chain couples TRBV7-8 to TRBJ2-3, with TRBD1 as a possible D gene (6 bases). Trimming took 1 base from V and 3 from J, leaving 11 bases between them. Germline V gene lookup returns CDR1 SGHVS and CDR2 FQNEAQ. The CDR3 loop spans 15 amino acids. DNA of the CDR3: TGTGCCAGCAGCTTAGGGGCAGGGGTTACAGATACGCAGTATTTT. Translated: CASSLGAGVTDTQYF. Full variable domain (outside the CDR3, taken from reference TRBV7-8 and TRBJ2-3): GAGVSQSPRYKVAKRGQDVALRCDPISGHVSLFWYQQALGQGPEFLTYFQNEAQLDKSGLPSDRFFAERPEGSVSTLKIQRTQQEDSAVYLCASSLGAGVTDTQYFGPGTRLTVL.

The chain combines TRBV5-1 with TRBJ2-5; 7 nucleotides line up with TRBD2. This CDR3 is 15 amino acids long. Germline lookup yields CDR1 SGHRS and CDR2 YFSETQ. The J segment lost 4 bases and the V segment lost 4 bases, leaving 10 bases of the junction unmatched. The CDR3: CASSRGSMGRETQYF. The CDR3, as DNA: TGCGCCAGCAGCCGCGGGAGTATGGGGCGAGAGACCCAGTACTTC. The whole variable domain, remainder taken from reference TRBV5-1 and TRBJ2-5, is KAGVTQTPRYLIKTRGQQVTLSCSPISGHRSVSWYQQTPGQGLQFLFEYFSETQRNKGNFPGRFSGRQFSNSRSEMNVSTLELGDSALYLCASSRGSMGRETQYFGPGTRLLVL.

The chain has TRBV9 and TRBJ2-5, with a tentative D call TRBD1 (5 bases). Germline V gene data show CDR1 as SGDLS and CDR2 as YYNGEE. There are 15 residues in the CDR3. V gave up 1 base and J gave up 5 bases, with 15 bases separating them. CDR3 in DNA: TGTGCCAGCAGCGTACCCGACGGACATGGGGAGACCCAGTACTTC. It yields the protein CASSVPDGHGETQYF.

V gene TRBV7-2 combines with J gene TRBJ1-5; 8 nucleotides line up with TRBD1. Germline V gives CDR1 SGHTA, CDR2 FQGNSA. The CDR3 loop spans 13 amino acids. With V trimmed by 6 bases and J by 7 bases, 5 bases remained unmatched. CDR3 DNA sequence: TGTGCCAGCAGTTTGGACAGGGCCCAGCCCCAGCATTTT. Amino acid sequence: CASSLDRAQPQHF. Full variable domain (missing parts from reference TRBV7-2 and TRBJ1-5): GAGVSQSPSNKVTEKGKDVELRCDPISGHTALYWYRQSLGQGLEFLIYFQGNSAPDKSGLPSDRFSAERTGGSVSTLTIQRTQQEDSAVYLCASSLDRAQPQHFGDGTRLSIL.

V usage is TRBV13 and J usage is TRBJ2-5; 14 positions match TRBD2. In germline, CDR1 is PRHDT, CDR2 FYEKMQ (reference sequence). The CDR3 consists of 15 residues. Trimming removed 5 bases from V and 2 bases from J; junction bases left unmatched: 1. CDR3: CASSGTSGRQETQYF. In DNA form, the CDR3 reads TGTGCCAGCAGCGGGACTAGCGGGAGACAAGAGACCCAGTACTTC.

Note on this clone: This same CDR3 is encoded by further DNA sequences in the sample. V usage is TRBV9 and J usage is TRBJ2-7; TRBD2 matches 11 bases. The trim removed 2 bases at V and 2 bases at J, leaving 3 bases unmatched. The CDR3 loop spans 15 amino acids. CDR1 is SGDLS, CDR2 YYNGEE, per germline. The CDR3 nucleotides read TGTGCCAGCAGCGTCGGGACTAGCGGTCCCTACGAGCAGTACTTC. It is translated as CASSVGTSGPYEQYF. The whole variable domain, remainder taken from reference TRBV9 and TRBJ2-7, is DSGVTQTPKHLITATGQRVTLRCSPRSGDLSVYWYQQSLDQGLQFLIQYYNGEERAKGNILERFSAQQFPDLHSELNLSSLELGDSALYFCASSVGTSGPYEQYFGPGTRLTVT.

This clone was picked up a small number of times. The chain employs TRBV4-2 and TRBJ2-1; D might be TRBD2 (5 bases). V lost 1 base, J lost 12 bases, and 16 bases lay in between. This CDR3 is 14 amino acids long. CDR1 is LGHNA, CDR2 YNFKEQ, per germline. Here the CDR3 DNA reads TGTGCCAGCAGCCAAGTCGAGGAGGATCGCGGGCAGTTCTTC. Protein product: CASSQVEEDRGQFF.

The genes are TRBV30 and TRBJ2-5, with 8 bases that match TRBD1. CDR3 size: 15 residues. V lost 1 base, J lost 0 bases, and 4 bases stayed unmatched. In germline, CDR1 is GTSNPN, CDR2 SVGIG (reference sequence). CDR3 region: CAWSARTGNQETQYF. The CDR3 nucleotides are TGTGCCTGGAGTGCACGGACAGGGAACCAAGAGACCCAGTACTTC.

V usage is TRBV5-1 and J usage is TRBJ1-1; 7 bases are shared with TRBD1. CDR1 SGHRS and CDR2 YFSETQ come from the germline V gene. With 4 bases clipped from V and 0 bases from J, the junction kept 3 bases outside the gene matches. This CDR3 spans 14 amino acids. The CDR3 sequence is CASSAGTVNTEAFF. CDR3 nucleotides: TGCGCCAGCAGCGCCGGGACAGTGAACACTGAAGCTTTCTTT.

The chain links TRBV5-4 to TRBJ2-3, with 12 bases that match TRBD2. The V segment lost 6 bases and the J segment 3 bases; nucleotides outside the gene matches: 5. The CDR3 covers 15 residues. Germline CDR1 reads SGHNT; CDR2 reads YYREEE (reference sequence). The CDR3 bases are TGTGCCAGCACCCCTAGCGGGAGGGGGACAGATACGCAGTATTTT. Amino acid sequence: CASTPSGRGTDTQYF.

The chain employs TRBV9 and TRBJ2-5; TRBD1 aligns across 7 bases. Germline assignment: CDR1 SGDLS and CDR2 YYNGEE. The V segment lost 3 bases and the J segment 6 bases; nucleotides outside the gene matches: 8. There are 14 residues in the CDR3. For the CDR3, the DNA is TGTGCCAGCAGCGGCGGACAGGTTCCCAAGACCCAGTACTTC. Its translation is CASSGGQVPKTQYF. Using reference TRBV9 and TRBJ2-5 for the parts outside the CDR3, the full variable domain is DSGVTQTPKHLITATGQRVTLRCSPRSGDLSVYWYQQSLDQGLQFLIQYYNGEERAKGNILERFSAQQFPDLHSELNLSSLELGDSALYFCASSGGQVPKTQYFGPGTRLLVL.